This TCR beta chain originates from a study of T cell clonality in common variable immunodeficiency. Overall study results and limits: CVID subjects had higher TCRbeta clonality than healthy controls, most marked in about a third. Shared TCRbeta clones were fewer between CVID subjects than controls.

Equal genomic DNA amounts from CVID and control samples were sequenced. Libraries were prepared by immunoSEQ multiplex PCR; TCRdb keeps only in-frame clonotypes and omits some of them. The repertoire shows about 33,000 clones, none seen only once; the top ten take roughly 4.5%. This clone was seen a handful of times. Its antigen is as yet unknown. The read ends 3 residues early relative to the CDR3; the germline J gene fills the gap. The CDR3 length is 13 residues. Germline values: CDR1 LNHDA, CDR2 SQIVND (reference sequence). Sequences were obtained from peripheral blood mononuclear cells. This TCR was sampled from a person between 18 and 75 years old in good health. The J gene is TRBJ2-4, the V gene TRBV19, with D perhaps matching TRBD2 (6 bases). CDR3: CASTPWTNYGQYF. Partial CDR3 DNA: TGTGCCAGTACCCCCTGGACTAACTATGGT.